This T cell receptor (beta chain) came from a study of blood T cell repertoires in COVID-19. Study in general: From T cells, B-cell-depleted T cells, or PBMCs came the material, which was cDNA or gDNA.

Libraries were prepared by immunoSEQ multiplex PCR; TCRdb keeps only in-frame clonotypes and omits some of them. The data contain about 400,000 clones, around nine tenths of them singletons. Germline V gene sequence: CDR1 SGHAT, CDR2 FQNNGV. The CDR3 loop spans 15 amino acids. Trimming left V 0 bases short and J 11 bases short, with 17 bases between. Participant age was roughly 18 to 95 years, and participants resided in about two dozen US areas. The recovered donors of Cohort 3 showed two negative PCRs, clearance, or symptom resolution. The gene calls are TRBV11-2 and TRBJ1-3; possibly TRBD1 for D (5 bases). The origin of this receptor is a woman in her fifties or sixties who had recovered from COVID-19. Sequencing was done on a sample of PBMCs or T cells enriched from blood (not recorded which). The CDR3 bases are TGTGCCAGCAGCTTAGAACCGGGGACTGTTGTTCCCATATATTTT. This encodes CASSLEPGTVVPIYF.